A selection of T cell receptor beta chains follows, all from one sample in a study of T-cell reconstitution after alpha-beta-depleted transplantation in children. MiXCR was run by TCRdb on the PCR reads, yielding one entry per CDR3 protein. The sample comprises around 680,000 distinct CDR3 sequences, around 17% of which are singletons, and about 1.1% rests with the top ten. This specimen was PBMCs from the stem cell graft donor, taken from the stem cell graft. The receptors originated from a human donor who donated a stem cell graft to a child with acute myeloid leukemia. Each CDR3 is given with its conserved first and last residue. D genes are given only for firm matches. Clone size appears in some rows only: once, few, many, or a class for an expanded clone.

D | size | J | V | CDR3 | DNA
. | few | TRBJ2-2 | TRBV7-7 | CASSSPGPGELFF | TGTGCCAGCAGCTCCCCAGGGCCCGGGGAGCTGTTTTTT
. | many | TRBJ1-2 | TRBV13 | CASSLGKSLYGYTF | TGTGCCAGCAGCTTAGGAAAGAGTTTATATGGCTACACCTTC
. | few | TRBJ2-5 | TRBV24-1 | CATSDRMWGKQETQYF | TGTGCCACCAGTGATCGTATGTGGGGCAAGCAAGAGACCCAGTACTTC
. | many | TRBJ2-7 | TRBV9 | CASSVAAGIYEQYF | TGTGCCAGCAGCGTAGCAGCAGGGATCTACGAGCAGTACTTC
. | many | TRBJ2-1 | TRBV20-1 | CSTREGSNEQFF | TGCAGTACCCGAGAGGGTTCTAATGAGCAGTTCTTC
. | few | TRBJ2-4 | TRBV7-2 | CASSLVGGNIQYF | TGTGCCAGCAGCTTAGTGGGGGGAAACATTCAGTACTTC
. | many | TRBJ1-1 | TRBV29-1 | CSVLRGAEAFF | TGCAGCGTTTTAAGGGGCGCAGAAGCTTTCTTT
TRBD1 | . | TRBJ1-1 | TRBV6-2/TRBV6-3 | CASSYARTGAQNQQRTEAFF | TGTGCCAGCAGTTACGCCCGGACAGGGGCCCAAAATCAGCAGAGGACTGAAGCTTTCTTT
. | . | TRBJ2-2 | TRBV9 | CASSTPRGGTGELFF | TGTGCCAGCAGCACTCCCCGGGGAGGCACCGGGGAGCTGTTTTTT
TRBD1 | few | TRBJ1-1 | TRBV10-2 | CASSESGRGPEAFF | TGCGCCAGCAGTGAGTCAGGTAGGGGGCCTGAAGCTTTCTTT
. | . | TRBJ2-2 | TRBV12-3/TRBV12-4 | CASSLLQTTGELFF | TGTGCCAGCAGTTTACTACAGACAACCGGGGAGCTGTTTTTT
. | . | TRBJ2-3 | TRBV10-3 | CAISESGQHLTDTQYF | TGTGCCATCAGTGAGTCCGGACAGCACCTCACAGATACGCAGTATTTT
TRBD1 | many | TRBJ1-2 | TRBV12-3/TRBV12-4 | CASSGQGRGYGYTF | TGTGCCAGCAGTGGACAGGGAAGGGGGTATGGCTACACCTTC
TRBD1 | . | TRBJ1-2 | TRBV28 | CASGPGQTIYGYTF | TGTGCCAGCGGTCCGGGACAGACAATCTATGGCTACACCTTC
TRBD1 | many | TRBJ1-1 | TRBV29-1 | CSVEQGVPTEAFF | TGCAGCGTTGAGCAGGGGGTTCCCACTGAAGCTTTCTTT
TRBD1 | . | TRBJ1-5 | TRBV4-1 | CASSQEGTGGRQPQHF | TGCGCCAGCAGCCAAGAAGGGACAGGGGGGAGGCAGCCCCAGCATTTT
. | few | TRBJ2-1 | TRBV11-2 | CASSSGNLYNEQFF | TGTGCCAGCAGCTCGGGGAACCTCTACAATGAGCAGTTCTTC
TRBD1 | . | TRBJ1-4 | TRBV29-1 | CSVARGFNEKLFF | TGCAGCGTCGCCAGGGGGTTTAATGAAAAACTGTTTTTT
. | many | TRBJ2-1 | TRBV7-8 | CASSTEGGYGEQFF | TGTGCCAGCAGCACTGAGGGCGGGTATGGTGAGCAGTTCTTC
TRBD1 | . | TRBJ2-4 | TRBV5-1 | CASASGQGNIQYF | TGCGCCAGCGCCTCCGGACAGGGGAACATTCAGTACTTC
. | many | TRBJ1-5 | TRBV20-1 | CSVVGTVDDQPQHF | TGCAGTGTCGTCGGGACGGTGGACGATCAGCCCCAGCATTTT
. | many | TRBJ2-1 | TRBV20-1 | CSARAPMARDGEQFF | TGCAGTGCTAGAGCTCCTATGGCCCGGGACGGTGAGCAGTTCTTC
. | many | TRBJ2-4 | TRBV5-5 | CAPGGRTAKNIQYF | TGTGCCCCGGGGGGCCGGACAGCGAAAAACATTCAGTACTTC
. | many | TRBJ1-2 | TRBV20-1 | CSASRLIANYGYTF | TGCAGTGCTAGTAGACTCATAGCTAACTATGGCTACACCTTC
TRBD2 | many | TRBJ2-7 | TRBV12-3/TRBV12-4 | CASSRVGSGRSSYEQYF | TGTGCCAGCAGTAGGGTGGGTAGCGGGAGAAGCTCCTACGAGCAGTACTTC
TRBD1 | many | TRBJ2-5 | TRBV6-5 | CASSRGTGTQETQYF | TGTGCCAGCAGCCGAGGGACAGGAACGCAGGAGACCCAGTACTTC
TRBD2 | many | TRBJ2-1 | TRBV7-3 | CASSASGGPSAYNEQFF | TGTGCCAGCAGCGCCAGCGGGGGGCCGTCCGCCTACAATGAGCAGTTCTTC
. | many | TRBJ2-3 | TRBV20-1 | CSARLWGVDTQYF | TGCAGTGCCCGACTGTGGGGGGTAGATACGCAGTATTTT
TRBD2 | . | TRBJ2-3 | TRBV20-1 | CSARDIIAGGAGGDTQYF | TGCAGTGCTAGAGATATAATAGCGGGGGGGGCAGGGGGGGATACGCAGTATTTT
TRBD1 | many | TRBJ2-7 | TRBV20-1 | CSAGRDRATSEQYF | TGCAGTGCTGGCCGGGACAGGGCCACTTCGGAGCAGTACTTC
. | many | TRBJ1-3 | TRBV29-1 | CSVLGLLPSGNTIYF | TGCAGCGTTTTGGGACTCCTGCCCTCTGGAAACACCATATATTTT
TRBD1 | few | TRBJ2-7 | TRBV7-9 | CATGGQGFNEQYF | TGTGCCACGGGGGGACAGGGGTTCAACGAGCAGTACTTC
TRBD2 | . | TRBJ2-7 | TRBV7-2 | CASSPRLAAHEQYF | TGTGCCAGCAGCCCCCGACTAGCGGCCCACGAGCAGTACTTC
. | few | TRBJ2-2 | TRBV12-3/TRBV12-4 | CASSPTRRLDRELFF | TGTGCCAGCAGTCCCACTCGACGACTAGACCGGGAGCTGTTTTTT
TRBD1 | few | TRBJ1-3 | TRBV20-1 | CSARPSDRGPGNTIYF | TGCAGTGCTCGACCCTCGGACAGGGGGCCTGGAAACACCATATATTTT
. | many | TRBJ2-3 | TRBV29-1 | CSVGGPSTDTQYF | TGCAGCGTGGGGGGTCCTAGCACAGATACGCAGTATTTT
TRBD1 | many | TRBJ2-3 | TRBV5-6 | CASSLFGTGTADTQYF | TGTGCCAGCAGCTTGTTTGGGACAGGGACGGCAGATACGCAGTATTTT
. | few | TRBJ2-7 | TRBV7-2 | CASSFGSIYEQYF | TGTGCCAGCAGCTTTGGCAGCATCTACGAGCAGTACTTC
. | many | TRBJ1-3 | TRBV20-1 | CSAGGLGGGSGNTIYF | TGCAGTGCTGGAGGGCTAGGAGGGGGATCTGGAAACACCATATATTTT
TRBD2 | many | TRBJ2-7 | TRBV20-1 | CSAWGPGLAYEQYF | TGCAGTGCGTGGGGCCCGGGACTAGCCTACGAGCAGTACTTC
TRBD1 | . | TRBJ1-5 | TRBV10-3 | CAISTGDPNQPQHF | TGTGCCATCAGCACAGGGGATCCTAACCAGCCCCAGCATTTT
. | . | TRBJ2-1 | TRBV7-3 | CASSTQGFNEQFF | TGTGCCAGCAGCACACAGGGTTTCAATGAGCAGTTCTTC
. | few | TRBJ1-1 | TRBV7-8 | CASSAVQGMEAFF | TGTGCCAGCAGCGCAGTACAGGGCATGGAAGCTTTCTTT
. | . | TRBJ2-1 | TRBV27 | CASSWGAYNEQFF | TGTGCCAGCAGCTGGGGTGCCTACAATGAGCAGTTCTTC
. | few | TRBJ2-7 | TRBV7-2 | CASSLGSGVRGGTYEQYF | TGTGCCAGCAGCTTAGGAAGCGGGGTGAGGGGGGGGACCTACGAGCAGTACTTC
. | many | TRBJ1-6 | TRBV20-1 | CSAAGGYHNSPLHF | TGCAGTGCCGCGGGAGGTTACCATAATTCACCCCTCCACTTT
TRBD2 | many | TRBJ2-5 | TRBV29-1 | CSVRGGHETQYF | TGCAGCGTTCGGGGGGGCCACGAGACCCAGTACTTC
. | . | TRBJ1-1 | TRBV15 | CATSSGFLTEAFF | TGTGCCACCAGCAGCGGCTTTCTCACTGAAGCTTTCTTT
. | many | TRBJ2-3 | TRBV20-1 | CSATGSATDTQYF | TGCAGTGCTACAGGGTCCGCCACAGATACGCAGTATTTT
. | . | TRBJ2-1 | TRBV5-1 | CASSLASRTAGIGEQFF | TGCGCCAGCAGCTTGGCCTCCCGAACGGCGGGGATCGGGGAGCAGTTCTTC
TRBD1 | . | TRBJ1-1 | TRBV10-3 | CAIRGGTGENTEAFF | TGTGCCATCAGGGGGGGGACAGGCGAGAACACTGAAGCTTTCTTT
. | . | TRBJ2-7 | TRBV11-1 | CASGDSNYEQYF | TGTGCCAGTGGTGACAGCAACTACGAGCAGTACTTC